This T cell receptor (beta chain) is from a study of T cell responses to AZD1222 COVID-19 vaccine. Study results and limitations: Without day 14 samples, only post-peak T cell repertoires were studied. Spike as a whole was targeted by vaccine-associated CD4 TCRs, dominant at 160-218 and 743-854. Unmutated variant regions are reportedly targeted by nearly half of spike-specific TCRs.

Generated by immunoSEQ multiplex PCR, the TCRdb table keeps only in-frame clones and is missing some. The table shows about 130,000 clones, with over 85% occurring only once. In the case of this clone: Antigen specificity is unknown.

The source is an adult who received the AZD1222 COVID-19 vaccine. Here the sequenced sample was peripheral blood, taken 28 days after the second AZD1222 dose.

The CDR3 DNA reads TGTGCCAGCAGCTTTGGGGGACAGGCCCCTTATAGCAATCAGCCCCAGCATTTT. It encodes CASSFGGQAPYSNQPQHF. This chain uses TRBV7-9 with TRBJ1-5, with 8 bases matching TRBD1. This CDR3 region has 18 residues. Trimming cost V 3 bases and J 0 bases; bases outside gene matches: 10. Germline CDR1 SEHNR, CDR2 FQNEAQ (reference sequence).